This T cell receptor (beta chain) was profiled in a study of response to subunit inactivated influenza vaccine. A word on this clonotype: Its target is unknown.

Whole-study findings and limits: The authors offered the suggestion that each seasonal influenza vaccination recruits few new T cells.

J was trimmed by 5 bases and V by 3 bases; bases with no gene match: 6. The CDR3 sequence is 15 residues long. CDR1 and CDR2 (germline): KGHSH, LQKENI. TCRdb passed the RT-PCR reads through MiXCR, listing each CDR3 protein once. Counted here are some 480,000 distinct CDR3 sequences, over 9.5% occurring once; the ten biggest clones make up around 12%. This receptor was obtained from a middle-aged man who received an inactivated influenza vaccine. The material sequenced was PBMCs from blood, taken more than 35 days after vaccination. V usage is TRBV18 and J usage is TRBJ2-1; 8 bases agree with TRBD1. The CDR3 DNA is TGTGCCAGCTCACCGGCGAGGACAGGGAACAATGAGCAGTTCTTC. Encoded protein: CASSPARTGNNEQFF.